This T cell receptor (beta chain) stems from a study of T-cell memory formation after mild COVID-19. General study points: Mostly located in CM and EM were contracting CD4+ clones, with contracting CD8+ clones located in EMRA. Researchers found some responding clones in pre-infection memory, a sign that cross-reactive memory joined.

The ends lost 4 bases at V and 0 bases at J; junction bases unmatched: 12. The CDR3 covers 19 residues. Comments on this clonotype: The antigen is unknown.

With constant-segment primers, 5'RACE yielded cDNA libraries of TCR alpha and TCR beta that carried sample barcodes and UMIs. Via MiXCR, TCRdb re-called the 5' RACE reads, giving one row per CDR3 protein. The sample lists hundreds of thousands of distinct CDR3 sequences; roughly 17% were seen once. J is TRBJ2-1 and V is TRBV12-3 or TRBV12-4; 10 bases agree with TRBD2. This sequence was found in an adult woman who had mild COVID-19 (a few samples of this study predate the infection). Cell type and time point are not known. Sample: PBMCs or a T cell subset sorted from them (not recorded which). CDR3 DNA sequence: TGTGCCAGCAGTTCCCCCGGGACTAGCGAGGCGAGCTCCTACAATGAGCAGTTCTTC. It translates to CASSSPGTSEASSYNEQFF.